Listed here is a single T cell receptor (beta chain). Its matching antigen is unknown. The second PCR ran roughly 6 to 11 cycles with a sample-barcoded 5' primer and J-beta primers. In TCRdb, the 5' RACE reads were re-called with MiXCR into one record per CDR3 protein. The table has over 1,500,000 distinct CDR3 sequences, roughly two fifths seen once. Germline CDR1 reads LGHDT; CDR2 reads YNNKEL (reference sequence). V was clipped by 2 bases and J by 8 bases, with 10 bases between them. The CDR3 consists of 14 residues. The data derive from a study of blood T cells in healthy people across ages. Whole-study context: Template-switching capture recovered about one barcoded beta molecule per two T cells. Broader study findings: Getting older went along with TCR beta diversity per million T cells dropping roughly linearly. Diversity estimates drawn from one million T cells were deemed underestimates.

The specimen sequenced was blood. This TCR came from a human donor in good health. The V call is TRBV3-1, the J call TRBJ1-6; D gene uncertain. The chain's CDR3 is CASSQFTRDSPLHF. The CDR3 DNA reads TGTGCCAGCAGCCAATTTACAAGGGATTCACCCCTCCACTTT.